This T cell receptor beta chain was recovered during a study of vaccination effects on CD4 cells after COVID-19 (dated by TCRdb to 2021 to 2024). Regarding the research as a whole: Across the study, the median time from the second dose to post-vaccine sampling was 72 days (range 14 to 241). In both COVID-19 convalescent patients and infection-naive vaccine recipients, the study compared SARS-CoV-2 spike-specific CD4+ TCR repertoires from before mRNA vaccination with those from after it. Altogether, around ten COVID-19 convalescent patients and a handful of SARS-CoV-2-naive healthy vaccine recipients made up the full study. In the study, cultures from other donors were sequenced using the Oncomine TCR Beta short-read assay on an Illumina iSeq 100.

What the work shows at the level of the full study, not this receptor alone: The study was limited by a small number of convalescent patients, and early post-infection timepoints were lacking. Both infection-induced and vaccine-induced clones contracted markedly at late post-vaccination timepoints, which is consistent with waning T cell responses. In healthy vaccine recipients, vaccine-induced clones were almost all SARS-CoV-2 mono-reactive, with only 1 of 255 being cross-reactive with common cold coronaviruses.

In the ViraFEST assay, PBMC were stimulated with viral peptide pools, and antigen-specific CD4+ T cell clonotypes were then identified by expansion using TCR sequencing. After less than eleven days of culture, CD4+ T cells were isolated with the EasySep CD4+ T cell isolation kit. Each participant received two doses of an mRNA SARS-CoV-2 vaccine, either BNT162b2 or mRNA-1273. The absence of prior SARS-CoV-2 infection in healthy vaccine recipients was confirmed by negative nucleocapsid antibodies before and after vaccination. Each well held around 1.9 million PBMC cultured in IMDM containing roughly 5.1% human AB serum, around 9.3 IU/ml IL-2 and gentamicin, along with about 10 ug/ml peptides. On days 3 and 7, half of the culture medium was replaced with fresh IL-2-containing medium. Each peptide stimulation condition was cultured in triplicate wells unless otherwise noted. Using Ficoll-Paque Plus gradient centrifugation, PBMC were separated from whole blood and then either used fresh or cryopreserved at -140C. The spike proteins of SARS-CoV-2 and of the common cold coronaviruses HCoV-NL63, HCoV-OC43 and HCoV-229E were spanned by overlapping peptide pools. The QIAamp micro DNA kit was used to extract genomic DNA from the cultured CD4+ T cells.

V has 2 bases trimmed and J has 2 bases trimmed; junction bases matching no gene number 3. The germline V gene (reference sequence) sets CDR1 to SEHNR and CDR2 to FQNEAQ. Measured from the cysteine to the phenylalanine, the CDR3 is 16 residues long. Just CDR3 DNA is preserved here, 48 bases in frame from base 1. The method was the immunoSEQ multiplex PCR assay. DNA from the cultured, isolated CD4+ T cells was subjected to TCR beta CDR3 sequencing. For the original study's pipeline: The analysis removed non-productive TCR sequences, trimmed reads to the CDR3 region, and retained only CDR3s that were 7 or more amino acids long. Antigen-specific clonotypes were identified using the MANAFEST web app by comparison of expansion in peptide wells against reference cultures. Positive clones required FDR<0.05 expansion versus reference and all other wells, odds ratio above 5, and frequency above 0.1% in two replicate wells. A clonotype was called cross-reactive if it was significantly expanded both in SARS-CoV-2 spike wells and in at least one common cold coronavirus spike condition. Using the stringdist R package, CDR3 similarity was measured by Levenshtein distance, and unrooted trees were constructed with ape in R 3.6.1. Entries here come from immuneACCESS through TCRdb and include only in-frame sequences with V and J called. Some clones fail to appear in such tables; in the studies checked, an unresolved V gene covers under half of the shortfall, and the cause of the remainder is unknown. The V and J calls and the clone size are those of that table, but D and trimming were determined from the DNA. Counted in this sample were some 34,000 clones; roughly 82% of them appeared once. Around 1.5% of the sample goes to the ten largest clones.

About this clone itself: What antigen it recognizes has not been identified. It has no much larger one-base neighbor in the sample; base qualities were not kept.

Specimen: CD4+ T cells from PBMCs cultured with HCoV-NL63 spike peptides, collected after COVID-19 vaccination. The cell subset or site label on this specimen signifies: HCoV-NL63 spike overlapping peptide pool stimulation. The source of this sequence is a human donor who received a COVID-19 vaccine. Some clones in this sample may be carry-over from other donors' samples. The chain was built from TRBV7-9 and TRBJ2-6, with TRBD1 identical over 7 junction bases. The nucleotides are TGTGCCAGCAGCTTACCACAGGGGCCTGGGGCCAACGTCCTGACTTTC. The encoded protein is CASSLPQGPGANVLTF.